These T cell receptor beta chains were read from a single sample in a study of T cell responses to AZD1222 COVID-19 vaccine. The assay was immunoSEQ multiplex PCR, and TCRdb's table has in-frame clones only and misses some. Of approximately 100,000 clones listed, roughly nine tenths are singletons. The sequenced sample was peripheral blood, obtained on day 0 of AZD1222 vaccination. The receptors originated from an adult in good health. Each CDR3 is given with its conserved first and last residue. Fields, in order: clone size, V gene, D gene, J gene, CDR3 protein, CDR3 DNA. D genes are given only for firm matches. Only part of the rows carry a size: once, few, many, or a class if the clone is expanded.

few,TRBV6-4,.,TRBJ2-1,CASSDNSYNEQFF,TGTGCCAGCAGTGACAACTCCTACAATGAGCAGTTCTTC
once,TRBV5-5,TRBD1,TRBJ1-4,CASSPGAGGFGEKLFF,TGTGCCAGCAGCCCGGGGGCAGGGGGCTTCGGTGAAAAACTGTTTTTT
.,TRBV30,.,TRBJ2-5,CAWSVQGKETQYF,TGTGCCTGGAGTGTACAGGGAAAAGAGACCCAGTACTTC
.,TRBV19,.,TRBJ2-7,CASSMSPSYEQYF,TGTGCCAGTAGTATGTCTCCGTCCTACGAGCAGTACTTC
.,TRBV9,.,TRBJ1-1,CASSVVDMNTEAFF,TGTGCCAGCAGCGTAGTGGACATGAACACTGAAGCTTTCTTT
.,TRBV29-1,.,TRBJ2-6,CSVDPGPSSGANVLTF,TGCAGCGTTGATCCGGGGCCCAGCTCTGGGGCCAACGTCCTGACTTTC
.,TRBV11-2,.,TRBJ2-5,CASSLSGPETQYF,TGTGCCAGCAGCTTAAGCGGTCCAGAGACCCAGTACTTC
.,TRBV28,.,TRBJ2-2,CASRPATGQSGELFF,TGTGCCAGCAGACCCGCGACGGGGCAGTCCGGGGAGCTGTTTTTT
.,TRBV7-3,.,TRBJ2-3,CASSPTPGSGTDTQYF,TGTGCCAGCAGCCCCACGCCGGGGTCGGGGACAGATACGCAGTATTTT
once,TRBV4-1,TRBD2,TRBJ2-1,CASSQGLAGGLSYNEQFF,TGCGCCAGCAGCCAAGGACTAGCGGGGGGGCTCTCCTACAATGAGCAGTTCTTC
few,TRBV10-3,TRBD1,TRBJ2-7,CATQAQGALVYEQYF,TGTGCCACTCAGGCCCAGGGGGCTTTGGTCTACGAGCAGTACTTC
.,TRBV6-2/TRBV6-3,.,TRBJ1-5,CASSYYQMDRSNQPQHF,TGTGCCAGCAGTTACTATCAGATGGACAGAAGCAATCAGCCCCAGCATTTT
.,TRBV7-9,.,TRBJ2-1,CASSLDYESEQFF,TGTGCCAGCAGCTTGGACTACGAATCTGAGCAGTTCTTC
.,TRBV6-5,TRBD1,TRBJ2-7,CATGQPYEQYF,TGTGCCACGGGACAGCCCTACGAGCAGTACTTC
.,TRBV20-1,.,TRBJ1-1,CSAEYRVEAFF,TGCAGTGCCGAATACAGGGTGGAAGCTTTCTTT
once,TRBV4-1,.,TRBJ1-2,CASSQGGSSGYTF,TGCGCCAGCAGCCAAGGGGGTTCGAGTGGCTACACCTTC
.,TRBV5-4,.,TRBJ2-5,CASSLGREETQYF,TGTGCCAGCAGCTTGGGCAGGGAAGAGACCCAGTACTTC
.,TRBV7-7,TRBD2,TRBJ2-5,CASSLRGTSGGQETQYF,TGTGCCAGCAGCTTACGGGGGACTAGCGGGGGACAAGAGACCCAGTACTTC
.,TRBV5-4,TRBD1,TRBJ2-7,CASSPYSGTASSYEQYF,TGTGCCAGCAGCCCGTATTCCGGGACAGCTAGCTCCTACGAGCAGTACTTC
.,TRBV27,TRBD1,TRBJ1-1,CASSGQGFTEAFF,TGTGCCAGCAGTGGACAGGGTTTTACTGAAGCTTTCTTT
.,TRBV7-8,TRBD2,TRBJ2-1,CASSSGGGWDYNEQFF,TGTGCCAGCAGCTCCGGCGGGGGTTGGGACTACAATGAGCAGTTCTTC
.,TRBV11-2,.,TRBJ2-3,CASSSQSLGTDTQYF,TGTGCCAGCAGCTCACAGAGTTTGGGCACAGATACGCAGTATTTT
once,TRBV5-4,.,TRBJ1-6,CASSLTGSYNSPLHF,TGTGCCAGCAGCCTGACCGGATCGTATAATTCACCCCTCCACTTT
.,TRBV10-2,.,TRBJ2-3,CASSEKADTQYF,TGCGCCAGCAGTGAAAAGGCAGATACGCAGTATTTT
.,TRBV6-5,TRBD1,TRBJ1-5,CASSKQGRDQPQHF,TGTGCCAGCAGTAAACAGGGGAGGGATCAGCCCCAGCATTTT
.,TRBV2,.,TRBJ2-7,CASREEGGLSYEQYF,TGTGCCAGCAGAGAAGAGGGGGGCCTATCCTACGAGCAGTACTTC
.,TRBV5-1,TRBD1,TRBJ1-2,CASSWAQGQGPRYGYTF,TGCGCCAGCAGCTGGGCCCAGGGACAGGGGCCACGCTATGGCTACACCTTC
.,TRBV5-1,TRBD1,TRBJ2-5,CASTTDRAKVETQYF,TGCGCCAGCACCACGGACAGGGCGAAAGTGGAGACCCAGTACTTC
.,TRBV2,TRBD2,TRBJ2-5,CASRGLAETQYF,TGTGCCAGCAGGGGACTAGCGGAGACCCAGTACTTC
.,TRBV4-1,TRBD1,TRBJ2-2,CASRVGTGGIGELFF,TGCGCCAGCAGAGTTGGGACAGGGGGCATCGGGGAGCTGTTTTTT
.,TRBV5-8,.,TRBJ1-5,CASSPGGADQPQHF,TGTGCCAGCAGCCCTGGTGGAGCGGATCAGCCCCAGCATTTT
.,TRBV9,.,TRBJ2-1,CASSVVYGGFKNEQFF,TGTGCCAGCAGCGTAGTTTACGGGGGATTCAAAAATGAGCAGTTCTTC
.,TRBV5-4,TRBD2,TRBJ2-7,CASSFERGNYEQYF,TGTGCCAGCAGCTTCGAGCGGGGGAACTACGAGCAGTACTTC
.,TRBV7-2,TRBD2,TRBJ2-1,CASSARLAGIIYNEQFF,TGTGCCAGCAGCGCCAGACTAGCGGGGATTATCTACAATGAGCAGTTCTTC
.,TRBV7-9,.,TRBJ1-1,CASSSLGRAEAFF,TGTGCCAGCAGCTCCCTTGGGAGGGCTGAAGCTTTCTTT
.,TRBV5-6,.,TRBJ1-3,CASSLQGSSGNTIYF,TGTGCCAGCAGCTTGCAGGGAAGCTCTGGAAACACCATATATTTT
.,TRBV5-1,.,TRBJ1-6,CASKPEAYNSPLHF,TGCGCCAGCAAACCTGAAGCCTATAATTCACCCCTCCACTTT
.,TRBV11-2,.,TRBJ1-6,CASSPSRQSPLHF,TGTGCCAGCAGCCCGAGCCGGCAGTCACCCCTCCACTTT
.,TRBV6-6,.,TRBJ1-5,CASSYSRGGGNQPQHF,TGTGCCAGCAGTTACTCGCGCGGGGGTGGCAATCAGCCCCAGCATTTT
.,TRBV7-9,.,TRBJ2-7,CASTVRGSYEQYF,TGTGCCAGCACCGTGCGGGGCAGCTACGAGCAGTACTTC
.,TRBV7-9,.,TRBJ1-5,CASSFSLGYSNQPQHF,TGTGCCAGCAGCTTTTCCCTCGGGTATAGCAATCAGCCCCAGCATTTT